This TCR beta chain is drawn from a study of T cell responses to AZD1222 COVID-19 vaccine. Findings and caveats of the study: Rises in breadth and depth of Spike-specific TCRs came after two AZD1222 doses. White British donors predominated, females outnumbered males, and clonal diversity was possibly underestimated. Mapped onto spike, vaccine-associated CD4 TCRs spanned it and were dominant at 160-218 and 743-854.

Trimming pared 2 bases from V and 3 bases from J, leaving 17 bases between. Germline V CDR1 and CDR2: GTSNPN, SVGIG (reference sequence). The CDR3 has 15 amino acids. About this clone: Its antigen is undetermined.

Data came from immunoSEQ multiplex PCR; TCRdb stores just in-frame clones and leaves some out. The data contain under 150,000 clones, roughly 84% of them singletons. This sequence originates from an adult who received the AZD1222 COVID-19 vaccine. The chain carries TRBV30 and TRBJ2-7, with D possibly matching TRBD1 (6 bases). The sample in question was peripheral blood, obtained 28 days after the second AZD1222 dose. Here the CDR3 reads CAWSSSTGYRYEQYF. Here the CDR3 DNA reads TGTGCCTGGAGTTCCTCCACAGGGTACCGCTACGAGCAGTACTTC.